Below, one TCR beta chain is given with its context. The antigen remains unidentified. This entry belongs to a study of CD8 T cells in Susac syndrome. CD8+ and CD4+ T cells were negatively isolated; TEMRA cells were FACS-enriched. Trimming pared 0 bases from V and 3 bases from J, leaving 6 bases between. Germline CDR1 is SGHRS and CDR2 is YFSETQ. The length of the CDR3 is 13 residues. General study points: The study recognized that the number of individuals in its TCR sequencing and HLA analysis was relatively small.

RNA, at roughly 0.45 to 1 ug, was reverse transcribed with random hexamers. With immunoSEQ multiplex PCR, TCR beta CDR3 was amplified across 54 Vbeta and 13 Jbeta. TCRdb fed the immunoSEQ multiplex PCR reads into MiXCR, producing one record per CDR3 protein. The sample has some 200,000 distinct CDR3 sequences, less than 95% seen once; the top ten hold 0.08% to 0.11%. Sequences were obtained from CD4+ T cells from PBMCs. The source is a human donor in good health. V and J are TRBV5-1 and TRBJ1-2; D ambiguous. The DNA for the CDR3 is TGCGCCAGCAGCTTGGTGGTAGACTATGGCTACACCTTC. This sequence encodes CASSLVVDYGYTF.